This T cell receptor (beta chain) comes out of a study of identical twins listed by TCRdb under 2016. Some background on the complete study: To test whether fetal clonotypes persist, this study deep-sequenced TCR alpha and beta repertoires from monozygotic twins, from unrelated adults of various ages, and from cord blood. To rule out contamination, the twin experiments were replicated at different times with different library preparation protocols.

Points the paper makes about the study in general: In monozygotic twins, recombination models systematically underestimated out-of-frame TCR alpha sharing, but the models matched the sharing seen between unrelated individuals. In beta out-of-frame sequences, excess twin sharing was weaker, because having fewer shared sequences lowered the signal-to-noise ratio. Invariant T cells such as MAIT and iNKT could partly confound zero-insertion analyses, although diverse VJ usage argued against such confounding for most clonotypes. Because the same donors could not be followed over many years, conclusions were based on cross-sectional statistical analysis. Out-of-frame TCR alpha sequences shared between twins showed an excess of low generation-probability sequences compared with coincidental sharing between unrelated individuals. Abundant cord blood beta clonotypes carried fewer insertions; young adult naive repertoires showed a weaker similar trend, while memory repertoires showed none.

This clonotype was seen ten or more times. Its antigen has not been determined. No much larger clone is present one base from it, and per-base qualities are unavailable. The method behind the library was 5' RACE. For sequencing, an Illumina HiSeq 2000 was employed. Template switching introduced a universal primer binding site; the final cDNA contained a unique molecular identifier, enabling accurate counting of TCR cDNA molecules. First-strand cDNA for TCR alpha and beta chains was synthesized from specific primers in the conserved constant-segment region. To control for contamination, every cDNA library carried two barcodes: a SMART-Mk sample barcode plus Illumina barcodes. Two successive PCR steps introduced TruSeq adapter sequences along with Illumina sample barcodes. Sequencing of the TCR alpha and beta cDNA libraries was done on the Illumina HiSeq platform using custom primers. The source study handled its data this way. MiGEC processed the raw reads to extract unique molecular identifiers, while MiXCR was used to determine the CDR3 positions. For each individual, recombination models were inferred using an EM algorithm with the repgenHMM and IGoR tools. Shared clonotype analysis was performed with the tcR package in R, normalizing sharing by the product of cloneset sizes. To study raw recombination without the effects of thymic and clonal selection, out-of-frame nonproductive sequences were analyzed. Clones were called with MiXCR by TCRdb after fastp trimmed the public reads at Q25, and only in-frame beta chains were retained. CDR3 protein duplicates are merged, each entry listing the most common genes and DNA. TCRdb, not the original authors, processed these V and J calls. The sample yields roughly 230,000 distinct CDR3 sequences; about 8.9% were counted once. The ten largest clonotypes hold 3% of the sample.

Every donor was a healthy Caucasian. Three pairs of female monozygotic twins, all aged about 18 to 29 years, made up the twin cohort. Positive isolation kits from Invitrogen were used to isolate the CD4+ and CD8+ T cell populations. Spanning cysteine to phenylalanine, the CDR3 consists of 12 amino acids. The retained sequence is limited to the CDR3, 36 bases, with the frame set at the first base. V was cut back by 1 base and J by 3 bases, leaving a gap of 4 bases between them. This sample was shared with a second study, whose subject was yellow fever vaccine responses in identical twins. From that second study: The authors reported that the T cell response to vaccination in identical twins appeared partly convergent and partly personalized. In identical twins, the study followed T cell clones that responded to the vaccine with precision.

What was sequenced was CD8+ T cells sorted from blood. This receptor was identified in a woman under 30 in good health. This receptor chain uses TRBV12-3 or TRBV12-4 and TRBJ2-7, with no confident D gene call. In nucleotides, the sequence is TGTGCCAGCAGTTTAGGGATCTACGAGCAGTACTTC. Translated, this is CASSLGIYEQYF.